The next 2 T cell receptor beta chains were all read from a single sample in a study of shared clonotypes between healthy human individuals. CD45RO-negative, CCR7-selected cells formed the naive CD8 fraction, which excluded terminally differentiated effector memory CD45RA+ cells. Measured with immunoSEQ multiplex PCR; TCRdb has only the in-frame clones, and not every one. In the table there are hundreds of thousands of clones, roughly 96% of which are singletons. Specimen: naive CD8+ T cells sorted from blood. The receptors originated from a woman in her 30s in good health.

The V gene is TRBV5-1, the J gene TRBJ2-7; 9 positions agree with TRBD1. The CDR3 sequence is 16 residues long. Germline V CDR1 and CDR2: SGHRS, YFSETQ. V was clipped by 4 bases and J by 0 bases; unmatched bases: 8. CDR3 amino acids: CASSVGDREHSYEQYF. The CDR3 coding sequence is TGCGCCAGCAGCGTTGGGGACAGGGAACACTCCTACGAGCAGTACTTC. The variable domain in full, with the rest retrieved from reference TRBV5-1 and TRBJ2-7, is KAGVTQTPRYLIKTRGQQVTLSCSPISGHRSVSWYQQTPGQGLQFLFEYFSETQRNKGNFPGRFSGRQFSNSRSEMNVSTLELGDSALYLCASSVGDREHSYEQYFGPGTRLTVT.

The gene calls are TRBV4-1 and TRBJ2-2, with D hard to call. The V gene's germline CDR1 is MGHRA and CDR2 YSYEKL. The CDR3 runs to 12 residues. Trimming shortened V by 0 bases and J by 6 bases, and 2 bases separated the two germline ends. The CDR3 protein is CASSQEPGELFF. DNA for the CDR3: TGCGCCAGCAGCCAAGAGCCCGGGGAGCTGTTTTTT.